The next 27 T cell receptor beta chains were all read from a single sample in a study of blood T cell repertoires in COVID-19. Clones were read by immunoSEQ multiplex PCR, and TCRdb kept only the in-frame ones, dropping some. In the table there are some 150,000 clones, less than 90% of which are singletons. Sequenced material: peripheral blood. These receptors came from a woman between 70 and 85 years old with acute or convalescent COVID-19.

The chain's CDR3 is CASRPTGGSPGNTIYF. CDR3 nucleotide sequence: TGCGCCAGCAGACCGACAGGGGGATCTCCTGGAAACACCATATATTTT. The rearrangement uses TRBV5-1 and TRBJ1-3, with TRBD1 matching 9 bases. From germline, CDR1 is SGHRS and CDR2 YFSETQ. Unmatched junction bases numbered 8, after V lost 5 bases and J lost 2 bases. This CDR3 is built from 16 residues.

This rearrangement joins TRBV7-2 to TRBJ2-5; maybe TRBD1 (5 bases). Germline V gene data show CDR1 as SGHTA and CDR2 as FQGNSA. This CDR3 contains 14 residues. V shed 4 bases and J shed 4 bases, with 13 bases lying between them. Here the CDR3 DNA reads TGTGCCAGCAGCTCCGGTGGCAGGGTAGAGACCCAGTACTTC. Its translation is CASSSGGRVETQYF.

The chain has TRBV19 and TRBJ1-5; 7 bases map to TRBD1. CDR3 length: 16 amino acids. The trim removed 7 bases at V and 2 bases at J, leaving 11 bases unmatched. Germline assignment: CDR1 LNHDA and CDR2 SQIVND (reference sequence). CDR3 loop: CASTTTGVGGNQPQHF. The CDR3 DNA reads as TGTGCCAGTACCACAACAGGGGTCGGGGGCAATCAGCCCCAGCATTTT.

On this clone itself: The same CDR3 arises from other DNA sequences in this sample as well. CDR3 loop: CASSPGDRGGYTF. The CDR3 nucleotides are TGTGCCAGCTCACCAGGGGACAGGGGAGGCTACACCTTC. The rearrangement uses TRBV18 and TRBJ1-2, with 10 bases matching TRBD1. The CDR3 sequence is 13 residues long. Germline V gives CDR1 KGHSH, CDR2 LQKENI. Trimming took 2 bases from V and 8 from J; bases not matched to a gene: 2.

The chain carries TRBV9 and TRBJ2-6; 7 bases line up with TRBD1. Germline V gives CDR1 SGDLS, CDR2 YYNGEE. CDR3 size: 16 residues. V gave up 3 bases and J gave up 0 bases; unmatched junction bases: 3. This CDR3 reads CASSAGQSSGANVLTF. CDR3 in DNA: TGTGCCAGCAGCGCGGGACAGAGCTCTGGGGCCAACGTCCTGACTTTC.

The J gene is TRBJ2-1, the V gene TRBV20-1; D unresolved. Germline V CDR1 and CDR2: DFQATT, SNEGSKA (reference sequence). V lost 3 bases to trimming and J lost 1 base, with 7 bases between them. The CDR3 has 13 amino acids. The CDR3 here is CSASLGSYNEQFF. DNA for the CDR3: TGCAGTGCTAGTCTAGGATCCTACAATGAGCAGTTCTTC.

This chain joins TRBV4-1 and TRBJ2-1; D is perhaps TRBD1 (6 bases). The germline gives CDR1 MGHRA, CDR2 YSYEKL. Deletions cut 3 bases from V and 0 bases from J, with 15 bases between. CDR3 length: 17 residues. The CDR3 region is CASSQPRGGFSYNEQFF. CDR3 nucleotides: TGCGCCAGCAGCCAGCCAAGAGGGGGATTCTCCTACAATGAGCAGTTCTTC.

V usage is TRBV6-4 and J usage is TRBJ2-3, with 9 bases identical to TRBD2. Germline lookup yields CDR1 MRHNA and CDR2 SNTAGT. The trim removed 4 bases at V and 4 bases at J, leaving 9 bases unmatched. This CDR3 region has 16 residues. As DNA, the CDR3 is TGTGCCAGCAGTGTCGAGCTTAGCGGGGGTCCAGATACGCAGTATTTT. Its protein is CASSVELSGGPDTQYF.

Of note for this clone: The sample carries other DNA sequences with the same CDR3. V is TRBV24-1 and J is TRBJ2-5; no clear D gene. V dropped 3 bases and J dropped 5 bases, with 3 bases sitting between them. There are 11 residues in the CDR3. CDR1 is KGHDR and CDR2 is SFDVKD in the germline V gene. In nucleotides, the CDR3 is TGTGCCACCAGTGATCTGGAGACCCAGTACTTC. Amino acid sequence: CATSDLETQYF.

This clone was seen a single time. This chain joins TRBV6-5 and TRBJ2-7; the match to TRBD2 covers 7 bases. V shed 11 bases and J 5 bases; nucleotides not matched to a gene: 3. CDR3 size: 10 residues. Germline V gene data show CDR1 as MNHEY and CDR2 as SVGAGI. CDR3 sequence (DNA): TGTGCCGGGAGGGACCACGAGCAGTACGTC. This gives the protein CAGRDHEQYV.

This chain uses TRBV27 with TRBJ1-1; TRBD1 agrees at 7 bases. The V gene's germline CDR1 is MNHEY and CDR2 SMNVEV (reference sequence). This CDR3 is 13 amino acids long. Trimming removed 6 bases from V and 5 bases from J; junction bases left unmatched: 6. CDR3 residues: CASRRAGGTEAFF. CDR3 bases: TGTGCCAGCAGACGAGCAGGGGGAACTGAAGCTTTCTTT.

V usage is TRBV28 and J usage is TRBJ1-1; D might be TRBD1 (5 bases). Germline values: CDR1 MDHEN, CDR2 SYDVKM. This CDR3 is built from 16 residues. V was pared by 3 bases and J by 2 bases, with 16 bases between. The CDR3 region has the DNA TGTGCCAGCAGTTTGCGTACCAGGGTCCTCAACACTGAAGCTTTCTTT. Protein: CASSLRTRVLNTEAFF.

As DNA, the CDR3 is TGCGCCAGCAGCTTACAGCGGGGGACCACAGATACGCAGTATTTT. This encodes CASSLQRGTTDTQYF. The V and J genes are TRBV5-1 and TRBJ2-3, with 8 bases lining up with TRBD2. V lost 2 bases, J lost 2 bases, and 4 bases stayed unmatched. Germline CDR1 and CDR2: SGHRS and YFSETQ. The CDR3 covers 15 residues.

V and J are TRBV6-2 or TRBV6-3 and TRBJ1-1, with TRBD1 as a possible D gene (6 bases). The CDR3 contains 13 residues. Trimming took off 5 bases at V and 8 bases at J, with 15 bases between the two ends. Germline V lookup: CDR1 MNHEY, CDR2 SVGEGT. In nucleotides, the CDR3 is TGTGCCAGCAGTACCGGACAGCGGAGAGAAGCTTTCTTT. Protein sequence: CASSTGQRREAFF.

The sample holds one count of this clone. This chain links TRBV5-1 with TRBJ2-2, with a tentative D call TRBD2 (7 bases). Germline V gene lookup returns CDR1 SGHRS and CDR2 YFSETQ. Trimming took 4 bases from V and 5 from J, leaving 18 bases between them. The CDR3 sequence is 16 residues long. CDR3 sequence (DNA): TGCGCCAGCAGCCCCTTGGGGGGGGCGCAGACCGGGGAGCTGTTTTTT. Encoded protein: CASSPLGGAQTGELFF.

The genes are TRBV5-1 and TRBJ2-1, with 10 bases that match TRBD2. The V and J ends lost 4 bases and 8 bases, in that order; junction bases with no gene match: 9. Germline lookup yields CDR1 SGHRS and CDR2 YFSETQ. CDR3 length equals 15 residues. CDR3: CASSPSAGGSYEQFF. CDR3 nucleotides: TGCGCCAGCAGCCCCTCAGCGGGGGGGTCCTATGAGCAGTTCTTC. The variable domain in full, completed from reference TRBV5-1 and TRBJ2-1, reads KAGVTQTPRYLIKTRGQQVTLSCSPISGHRSVSWYQQTPGQGLQFLFEYFSETQRNKGNFPGRFSGRQFSNSRSEMNVSTLELGDSALYLCASSPSAGGSYEQFFGPGTRLTVL.

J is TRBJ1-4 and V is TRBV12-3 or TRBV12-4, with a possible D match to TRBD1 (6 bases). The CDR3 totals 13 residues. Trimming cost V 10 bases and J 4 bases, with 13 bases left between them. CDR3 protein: CATKGQLNEKLFF. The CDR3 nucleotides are TGTGCCACTAAAGGACAGCTTAATGAAAAACTGTTTTTT.

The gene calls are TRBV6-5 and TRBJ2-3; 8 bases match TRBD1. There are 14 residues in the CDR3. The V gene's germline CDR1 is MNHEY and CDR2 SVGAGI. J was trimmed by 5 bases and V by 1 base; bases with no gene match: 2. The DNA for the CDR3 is TGTGCCAGCAGTTACTACAGGGGGGTAGATACGCAGTATTTT. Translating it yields CASSYYRGVDTQYF.

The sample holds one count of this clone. In DNA form, the CDR3 reads TGTGCCAGCAGTTTGCAGGGAGCCGGGACAGGGGCAAGATACTACGAGCAGTACTTC. Amino acid sequence: CASSLQGAGTGARYYEQYF. The chain links TRBV27 to TRBJ2-7, with 10 bases identical to TRBD1. Germline CDR1 MNHEY, CDR2 SMNVEV (reference sequence). The CDR3 consists of 19 residues. Trimming took 3 bases from V and 3 from J; bases not matched to a gene: 17.

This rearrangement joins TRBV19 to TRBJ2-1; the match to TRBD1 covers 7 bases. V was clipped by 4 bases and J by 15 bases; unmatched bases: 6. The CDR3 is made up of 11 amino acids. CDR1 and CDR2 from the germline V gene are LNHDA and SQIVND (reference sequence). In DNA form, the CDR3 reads TGTGCCAGTAGTAACGGACAGGATCGGTTCTTC. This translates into CASSNGQDRFF. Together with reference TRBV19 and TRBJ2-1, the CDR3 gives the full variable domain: DGGITQSPKYLFRKEGQNVTLSCEQNLNHDAMYWYRQDPGQGLRLIYYSQIVNDFQKGDIAEGYSVSREKKESFPLTVTSAQKNPTAFYLCASSNGQDRFFGPGTRLTVL.

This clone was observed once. Written as DNA, the CDR3 is TGTGCCAGCAGCCCGCCCGGGGCGCAGTATTTT. It yields the protein CASSPPGAQYF. V is TRBV7-9 and J is TRBJ2-3; D is perhaps TRBD2 (5 bases). The ends were cut back, 5 bases at V and 10 bases at J, with 10 bases in the middle. CDR1 SEHNR and CDR2 FQNEAQ come from the germline V gene (reference sequence). This CDR3 is 11 amino acids long.

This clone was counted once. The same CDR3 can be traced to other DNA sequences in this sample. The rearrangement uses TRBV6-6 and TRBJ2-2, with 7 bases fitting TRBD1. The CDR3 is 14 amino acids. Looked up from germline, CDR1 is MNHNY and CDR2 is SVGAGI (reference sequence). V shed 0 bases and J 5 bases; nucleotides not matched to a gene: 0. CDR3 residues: CASSYSQGTGELFF. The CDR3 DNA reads TGTGCCAGCAGTTACTCACAGGGGACCGGGGAGCTGTTTTTT.

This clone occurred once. The CDR3 region has the DNA TGTGCCAGCAGCTTACGGGGGGGCTATGGCTACACCTTC. This gives the protein CASSLRGGYGYTF. V is TRBV5-6 and J is TRBJ1-2; D is perhaps TRBD1 (5 bases). CDR1 is SGHDT and CDR2 is YYEEEE in the germline V gene. Trimming removed 2 bases from V and 4 bases from J, with 9 bases in between. This CDR3 region has 13 residues.

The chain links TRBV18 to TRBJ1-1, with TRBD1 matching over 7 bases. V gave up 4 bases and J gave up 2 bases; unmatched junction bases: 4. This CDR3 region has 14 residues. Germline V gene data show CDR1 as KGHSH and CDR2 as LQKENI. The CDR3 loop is CASSQDRANTEAFF. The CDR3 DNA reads TGTGCCAGCTCACAAGACAGGGCAAACACTGAAGCTTTCTTT.

CDR3 bases: TGTGCCAGCAGACACCGACGAGGGACTGCCGAGAGCGGGGAGCTGTTTTTT. Protein product: CASRHRRGTAESGELFF. The V and J genes are TRBV11-2 and TRBJ2-2; perhaps TRBD2 as D (6 bases). Trimming cost V 6 bases and J 7 bases, with 24 bases left between them. In germline, CDR1 is SGHAT, CDR2 FQNNGV. This CDR3 has 17 amino acids.

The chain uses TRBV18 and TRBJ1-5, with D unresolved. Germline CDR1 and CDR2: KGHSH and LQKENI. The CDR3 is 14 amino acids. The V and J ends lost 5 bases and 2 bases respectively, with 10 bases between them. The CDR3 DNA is TGTGCCAGCTCAGACCTCGGGGGCAATCAGCCCCAGCATTTT. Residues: CASSDLGGNQPQHF.

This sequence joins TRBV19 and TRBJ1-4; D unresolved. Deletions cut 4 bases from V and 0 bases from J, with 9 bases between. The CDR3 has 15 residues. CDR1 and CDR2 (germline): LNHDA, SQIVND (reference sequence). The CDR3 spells CASSTFLATNEKLFF. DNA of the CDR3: TGTGCCAGTAGTACGTTCCTTGCAACTAATGAAAAACTGTTTTTT.